Shown below are 23 T cell receptor beta chains from a single sample sequenced in a study of T-cell reconstitution after alpha-beta-depleted transplantation in children. Unique molecular identifiers were used to barcode this TCRbeta library. TCRdb processed the PCR reads anew with MiXCR; each CDR3 protein has one entry. The profile shows about 400,000 distinct CDR3 sequences, about a fifth of them singletons. The sample consisted of PBMCs from the stem cell graft donor, taken from the stem cell graft. Receptors originate from a human donor who donated a stem cell graft to a child with acute myeloid leukemia.

This clonotype was detected only a few times. The chain has TRBV7-3 and TRBJ2-2; D not certain. This CDR3 region has 13 residues. Germline-derived CDR1 and CDR2 are SGHTA and FQGTGA. The ends were cut back, 5 bases at V and 5 bases at J, with 9 bases in the middle. CDR3 in DNA: TGTGCCAGCAGCACGCCTGGGACCGGGGAGCTGTTTTTT. It is translated as CASSTPGTGELFF.

This clonotype was counted ten times or more. This rearrangement joins TRBV20-1 to TRBJ2-1; either TRBD1 or TRBD2 may fit D (5 bases each). The CDR3 totals 14 residues. Germline V gene sequence: CDR1 DFQATT, CDR2 SNEGSKA (reference sequence). The V gene lost 6 bases and the J gene lost 9 bases, with 21 bases spanning the gap. In nucleotides, the CDR3 is TGCAGTGCCAAGAAGGACGGGGCGGCTGGTGAGCAGTTCTTC. Protein product: CSAKKDGAAGEQFF.

The chain has TRBV7-2 and TRBJ1-3; TRBD1 agrees at 7 bases. This CDR3 comprises 15 residues. CDR1 and CDR2 (germline): SGHTA, FQGNSA. The ends lost 4 bases at V and 3 bases at J; junction bases unmatched: 6. In DNA form, the CDR3 reads TGTGCCAGCAGCTCATCGACAGGGAGTGGAAACACCATATATTTT. It is translated as CASSSSTGSGNTIYF.

At least ten counts were recorded for this clonotype. This chain joins TRBV29-1 and TRBJ2-1; possibly TRBD2 for D (5 bases). V dropped 3 bases and J dropped 2 bases, with 11 bases sitting between them. Germline loops: CDR1 SQVTM, CDR2 ANQGSEA. CDR3 length: 14 amino acids. CDR3 sequence: CSVDESGAYNEQFF. DNA of the CDR3: TGCAGCGTTGACGAAAGCGGAGCCTACAATGAGCAGTTCTTC.

This clonotype was observed a few times. The V call is TRBV28, the J call TRBJ1-5; D is possibly TRBD1 (5 bases). Trimming stripped 8 bases from V and 6 bases from J, with 11 bases between. Germline V gives CDR1 MDHEN, CDR2 SYDVKM. CDR3 length equals 12 residues. Written as DNA, the CDR3 is TGTGCCAGCGTGAAGGGGTCTCAGCCCCAGCATTTT. The encoded protein is CASVKGSQPQHF. Supplemented by reference TRBV28 and TRBJ1-5, the full variable domain reads DVKVTQSSRYLVKRTGEKVFLECVQDMDHENMFWYRQDPGLGLRLIYFSYDVKMKEKGDIPEGYSVSREKKERFSLILESASTNQTSMYLCASVKGSQPQHFGDGTRLSIL.

This clonotype was picked up many times. The chain couples TRBV20-1 to TRBJ2-7, with D hard to call. There are 11 residues in the CDR3. Germline V CDR1 and CDR2: DFQATT, SNEGSKA (reference sequence). V was cut by 1 base and J by 4 bases, with 5 bases left in between. The CDR3 DNA reads as TGCAGTGCTAGAGGGGTATACGAGCAGTACTTC. Encoded protein: CSARGVYEQYF.

This clonotype was detected only a few times. V gene TRBV25-1 combines with J gene TRBJ2-5, with 12 bases matching TRBD2. This CDR3 is 19 amino acids long. Germline V CDR1 and CDR2: MGHDK, SYGVNS. The V gene end was trimmed by 6 bases and the J gene end by 1 base; junction bases not matched to a gene: 15. The CDR3 DNA sequence: TGTGCCAGCAGGGACCCGGGACTAGCGGGCCCGACGATCCAAGAGACCCAGTACTTC. It is translated as CASRDPGLAGPTIQETQYF.

This clonotype was picked up many times. The V and J genes are TRBV12-3 or TRBV12-4 and TRBJ2-1; the D gene is possibly TRBD2 (5 bases). The CDR3 is made up of 14 amino acids. V was trimmed by 1 base and J by 5 bases, leaving 9 bases between them. CDR3 sequence reads: CASSLERTHNEQFF. DNA for the CDR3: TGTGCCAGCAGTTTAGAGAGGACTCACAATGAGCAGTTCTTC.

This chain joins TRBV11-2 and TRBJ2-1, with 12 bases fitting TRBD2. The length of the CDR3 is 15 residues. The V gene's germline CDR1 is SGHAT and CDR2 FQNNGV. The trim removed 0 bases at V and 12 bases at J, leaving 6 bases unmatched. The CDR3 region is CASSLDHTSGRWQFF. CDR3 sequence (DNA): TGTGCCAGCAGCTTAGATCATACTAGCGGGAGGTGGCAGTTCTTC.

This clonotype was recorded a few times. V is TRBV5-1 and J is TRBJ2-5, with a possible D match to TRBD1 (5 bases). The CDR3 is 15 amino acids. Trimming took off 2 bases at V and 5 bases at J, with 16 bases between the two ends. Germline V CDR1 and CDR2: SGHRS, YFSETQ. The CDR3 DNA reads TGCGCCAGCAGCTTCCTAGGACAAGGCGAGGAGACCCAGTACTTC. This translates into CASSFLGQGEETQYF.

The sample holds a few counts of this clonotype. The chain is built from TRBV27 and TRBJ2-1, with 8 bases that match TRBD1. Trimming at V came to 6 bases and at J to 10 bases, leaving 11 bases not matched to a gene. The germline V gene encodes CDR1 MNHEY and CDR2 SMNVEV (reference sequence). The CDR3 has 14 amino acids. Here the CDR3 DNA reads TGTGCCAGCAGCCCGGGACAGGCATTTGCGGAGCAGTTCTTC. Protein product: CASSPGQAFAEQFF.

This clonotype appeared many times. Germline and junction disagree at one end, which may indicate a read error. As DNA, the CDR3 is TGTGCTAGCAGCTTAGGTTTTGGGCTAGAGACCCAGTACTTC. It specifies CASSLGFGLETQYF. The chain recombines TRBV7-7 with TRBJ2-5; no clear D gene. CDR3 size: 14 residues. Germline lookup yields CDR1 SSHAT and CDR2 FNYEAQ (reference sequence).

There are many counts of this clonotype. This chain joins TRBV7-2 and TRBJ2-1; no reliable D call. Trimming took 5 bases from V and 5 from J, leaving 19 bases between them. Germline loops: CDR1 SGHTA, CDR2 FQGNSA. This CDR3 has 16 amino acids. The CDR3 coding sequence is TGTGCCAGCAGCCTCAAGGTTACCCGACCACACAATGAGCAGTTCTTC. It translates to CASSLKVTRPHNEQFF. The whole variable domain, filled in from reference TRBV7-2 and TRBJ2-1, reads GAGVSQSPSNKVTEKGKDVELRCDPISGHTALYWYRQSLGQGLEFLIYFQGNSAPDKSGLPSDRFSAERTGGSVSTLTIQRTQQEDSAVYLCASSLKVTRPHNEQFFGPGTRLTVL.

This chain uses TRBV11-2 with TRBJ2-3, with D uncertain. This CDR3 comprises 15 residues. Trimming took 6 bases from V and 2 from J, leaving 15 bases between them. Per the germline V gene, CDR1 is SGHAT and CDR2 is FQNNGV. The CDR3 loop is CASRVAPRVTDTQYF. CDR3 bases: TGTGCCAGCAGGGTGGCCCCACGGGTCACAGATACGCAGTATTTT.

This clonotype was seen more than once but under ten times. The chain uses TRBV5-4 and TRBJ2-7; 7 bases fit TRBD1. The J segment lost 3 bases and the V segment lost 3 bases, leaving 3 bases of the junction unmatched. This CDR3 has 13 amino acids. CDR1 is SGHNT, CDR2 YYREEE, per germline (reference sequence). CDR3 loop: CASSWDRNYEQYF. CDR3 coding DNA: TGTGCCAGCAGCTGGGACAGAAACTACGAGCAGTACTTC.

This clonotype was recorded at least ten times. This chain uses TRBV12-3 or TRBV12-4 with TRBJ2-5, with 9 bases identical to TRBD2. J gave up 6 bases and V 3 bases, and 8 bases lay outside the gene matches. The CDR3 length is 15 residues. DNA of the CDR3: TGTGCCAGCAGTTTCCACAGCGGGAGGTTGAAGACCCAGTACTTC. Translating gives CASSFHSGRLKTQYF.

There are many counts of this clonotype. The chain is built from TRBV29-1 and TRBJ2-2; possibly TRBD2 for D (6 bases). Trimming cost V 6 bases and J 1 base, with 9 bases left between them. CDR1 is SQVTM and CDR2 is ANQGSEA in the germline V gene. The CDR3 covers 13 residues. CDR3 nucleotide sequence: TGCAGCGTGCCGGGACTGAACACCGGGGAGCTGTTTTTT. This sequence encodes CSVPGLNTGELFF.

This clonotype appeared many times. This chain uses TRBV29-1 with TRBJ2-5; 9 positions match TRBD1. V gave up 3 bases and J gave up 2 bases; unmatched junction bases: 7. Germline V gene data show CDR1 as SQVTM and CDR2 as ANQGSEA. CDR3 length: 15 residues. The CDR3 region has the DNA TGCAGCGTTGAGCCCAGGGACAGGGAACAAGAGACCCAGTACTTC. It codes for CSVEPRDREQETQYF.

This clonotype showed up many times. This chain's CDR3 is CASSRRGTEAFF. The CDR3 DNA follows: TGTGCCAGCAGTCGAAGGGGAACTGAAGCTTTCTTT. The genes are TRBV28 and TRBJ1-1; maybe TRBD1 (5 bases). There are 12 residues in the CDR3. Germline V CDR1 and CDR2: MDHEN, SYDVKM. Trimming pared 5 bases from V and 5 bases from J, leaving 9 bases between.

A few counts support this clonotype. V is TRBV5-1 and J is TRBJ1-2; D may be TRBD1 (5 bases). The CDR3 length is 14 residues. V gave up 1 base and J gave up 4 bases, with 11 bases separating them. The germline V gene has CDR1 SGHRS and CDR2 YFSETQ. CDR3 sequence (DNA): TGCGCCAGCAGCTTGCGGGGCTCGAGCTATGGCTACACCTTC. Residues: CASSLRGSSYGYTF. The variable domain in full, with the rest retrieved from reference TRBV5-1 and TRBJ1-2, is KAGVTQTPRYLIKTRGQQVTLSCSPISGHRSVSWYQQTPGQGLQFLFEYFSETQRNKGNFPGRFSGRQFSNSRSEMNVSTLELGDSALYLCASSLRGSSYGYTFGSGTRLTVV.

In this sample, this clonotype turned up once. This sequence joins TRBV21-1 and TRBJ2-5; TRBD1 is taken as the D call from the table, unchecked against the DNA. TRBV21-1 counts as a pseudogene. This CDR3 has 19 amino acids. As DNA, the CDR3 is TGTGCCAGCAGCAAATCGTGGGAATTTCCGGGGGAACGACCCGAGACCCAGTACTTC. This encodes CASSKSWEFPGERPETQYF.

This chain links TRBV20-1 with TRBJ2-7; D remains unclear. The germline V gene encodes CDR1 DFQATT and CDR2 SNEGSKA (reference sequence). CDR3 length: 9 amino acids. V was shortened by 3 bases and J by 6 bases, with 3 bases between the two germline ends. In DNA form, the CDR3 reads TGCAGTGCTAGTACCGAGCAGTACTTC. As protein: CSASTEQYF.

The chain couples TRBV28 to TRBJ1-1; D remains ambiguous. Per germline, CDR1 MDHEN and CDR2 SYDVKM. The V gene lost 5 bases and the J gene lost 1 base, with 14 bases spanning the gap. The CDR3 is 15 amino acids. The CDR3 DNA reads as TGTGCCAGCAGTCCGACCAGCGGGGAGAACACTGAAGCTTTCTTT. Translation: CASSPTSGENTEAFF.